This T cell receptor beta chain stems from a study of blood T cell repertoires in COVID-19 (TCRdb year 2020). In terms of the full investigation: Samples covering the acute and convalescent phases of COVID-19 were provided by collaborators in the United States, Italy and Spain. Samples were obtained from the ongoing ImmuneRACE study (first 160 participants) and from approximately 1,200 subjects provided by 6 global collaborators. Deeply sampled blood TCRbeta repertoires from subjects exposed to, actively infected with, or recovered from COVID-19 were included in the dataset. A de-identified subject ID, COVID-19 status, age in years and sex were almost always included in the sample metadata. The repertoires were released in a freely available public database meant as a resource for research on the immune response to SARS-CoV-2. Where available, HLA class I and class II types were taken from metadata supplied by the sample provider and were not determined by assay-based typing. The material from the prospective study consisted of cDNA or gDNA derived from T cells, B-cell-depleted T cells, or PBMCs.

A distance of 17 bases separates the germline ends of V and J, which lose 2 bases and 5 bases respectively. From cysteine to phenylalanine, the CDR3 is 16 amino acids long. Here the CDR3 DNA is all that survives: 48 bases in frame from base 1. CDR1 and CDR2 were assigned from the germline V gene as KGHDR and SFDVKD. Participants in the prospective study were enrolled through a virtual design, were aged about 18 to 90 years, and lived in approximately 25 United States geographic areas. In the prospective study, participants were assigned to cohorts based on the clinical history participants reported in a screening survey and a study questionnaire. Each participant in the prospective study had whole blood, serum and a nasopharyngeal or oropharyngeal swab collected by mobile phlebotomists. Participants in the prospective study had the option to provide additional blood draws and questionnaires over a roughly 2-month period. Before DNA extraction, blood samples from the prospective study were shipped at room temperature or frozen.

TCRbeta CDR3 regions were amplified from genomic DNA using the immunoSEQ Assay, a bias-controlled multiplex PCR. Regarding the original processing steps: The number of nucleated cells in each sample was estimated by amplification of reference gene primers within the assay. Sequence reads were collapsed and filtered to measure the absolute abundance of every unique TCRbeta CDR3 rearrangement. Productive Simpson clonality was computed per sample as the square root of Simpson's diversity index over productive rearrangements. Imported from immuneACCESS, the table was reduced by TCRdb to in-frame sequences with V and J called. These copies leave out some clones; in studies compared against another copy, an unresolved V gene accounts for under half, and the cause of the remainder is not known. V and J calls and clone size are copied from that table; D and trimming were computed from the DNA. The sample has about 400,000 clones on record, roughly 90% of them singletons. Approximately 1% of the sample comes from the top ten.

Notes on this clone: It has no known antigen specificity. It has no much larger one-base neighbor in the sample; base qualities were not kept.

Study-wide findings and limitations: How much clinical and demographic metadata was included differed by source and by participant, and the metadata was provided uncurated.

This sequence originates from a young woman with acute COVID-19. This receptor chain uses TRBV24-1 and TRBJ2-5; the D gene is perhaps TRBD1, on 6 matching bases. Sample: PBMCs or T cells enriched from blood (not recorded which). The sequenced DNA: TGTGCCACCAGTGATTCAGTCCCGGGACAAATCGAGACCCAGTACTTC. The resulting protein is CATSDSVPGQIETQYF.